Listed here are 29 T cell receptor beta chains from one sample, sequenced in a study of post-analysis software for immune sequencing data. Their specific antigens are unknown. Tagging with unique molecular identifiers was a feature of the TCR beta cDNA libraries. TCRdb re-called the PCR reads through MiXCR, storing one row per CDR3 protein. The table has some 890,000 distinct CDR3 sequences, roughly half seen once. General observations from the study: TRBV segments more frequent in patients than in controls numbered five and included TRBV5-6, TRBV5-1 and TRBV20-1.

The specimen was blood. The receptors originated from a girl aged 10-17 years with multiple sclerosis.

This clonotype was found a few times. The CDR3 loop reads CSAREGGRTQETQYF. The CDR3 DNA follows: TGCAGTGCTAGAGAGGGGGGGAGAACCCAAGAGACCCAGTACTTC. V is TRBV20-1 and J is TRBJ2-5, with TRBD2 matching 7 bases. CDR1 and CDR2 from the germline V gene are DFQATT and SNEGSKA (reference sequence). After removal of 0 bases from V and 1 base from J, the junction contained 5 bases not matched to a gene. CDR3 length: 15 residues.

The rearrangement links TRBV7-2 to TRBJ1-1, with 7 bases identical to TRBD1. Germline V lookup: CDR1 SGHTA, CDR2 FQGNSA. The CDR3 runs to 13 residues. V trimming: 5 bases; J trimming: 6 bases; junction bases outside the gene matches: 6. CDR3 residues: CASSRTDRAEAFF. The CDR3 DNA reads as TGTGCCAGCAGCCGGACCGACAGGGCTGAAGCTTTCTTT.

There are a few counts of this clonotype. The J gene is TRBJ2-1, the V gene TRBV27, with a possible D match to TRBD2 (5 bases). The CDR3 is made up of 15 amino acids. The germline V gene encodes CDR1 MNHEY and CDR2 SMNVEV (reference sequence). V dropped 5 bases and J dropped 3 bases, with 14 bases sitting between them. The CDR3 coding sequence is TGTGCCAGCAGTGCAGGTGCTAGCTTCTACAATGAGCAGTTCTTC. Amino acid sequence: CASSAGASFYNEQFF.

A few counts support this clonotype. The CDR3 bases are TGCAGTGCCCCTCGGCGGGGGGGCCAAGAGACCCAGTACTTC. It yields the protein CSAPRRGGQETQYF. This chain joins TRBV20-1 and TRBJ2-5, with 9 bases fitting TRBD2. This CDR3 spans 14 amino acids. V shed 6 bases, J shed 1 base, and the junction held 6 bases outside the gene matches. Germline assignment: CDR1 DFQATT and CDR2 SNEGSKA (reference sequence).

This chain's CDR3 is CSTGQGAASSTDTQYF. CDR3 bases: TGCAGCACCGGACAGGGGGCGGCTTCTAGCACAGATACGCAGTATTTT. V gene TRBV29-1 combines with J gene TRBJ2-3, with 11 bases fitting TRBD1. The CDR3 length is 16 residues. Germline-derived CDR1 and CDR2 are SQVTM and ANQGSEA. V gave up 8 bases and J gave up 0 bases; unmatched junction bases: 10.

In DNA form, the CDR3 reads TGTGCCAGCACCCCTGGGGGGGGCTACACCTTC. It specifies CASTPGGGYTF. The chain is built from TRBV12-3 or TRBV12-4 and TRBJ1-2; D possibly corresponds to TRBD1 (5 bases). CDR3 length: 11 amino acids. V shed 7 bases and J shed 8 bases, with 11 bases lying between them.

This chain connects TRBV6-4 to TRBJ2-7; 12 nucleotides align to TRBD1. CDR3 size: 20 residues. Germline V gene data show CDR1 as MRHNA and CDR2 as SNTAGT. Unmatched junction bases numbered 15, after V lost 3 bases and J lost 0 bases. The CDR3 bases are TGTGCCAGCAGTGATTTCCTCGGGGACAGGGGGCGTTGGAGCTCCTACGAGCAGTACTTC. It is translated as CASSDFLGDRGRWSSYEQYF.

This clonotype was detected only a few times. This sequence joins TRBV29-1 and TRBJ2-1; 8 bases are a match to TRBD1. Germline V gene sequence: CDR1 SQVTM, CDR2 ANQGSEA. The V gene end was trimmed by 7 bases and the J gene end by 2 bases; junction bases not matched to a gene: 10. CDR3 length: 15 residues. The CDR3 sequence is CSALDRVNTYNEQFF. The CDR3, as DNA: TGCAGCGCTCTGGACAGGGTGAACACCTACAATGAGCAGTTCTTC.

The chain is built from TRBV7-3 and TRBJ1-4; D gene uncertain. Trimming stripped 1 base from V and 7 bases from J, with 7 bases between. The V gene's germline CDR1 is SGHTA and CDR2 FQGTGA. This CDR3 is 13 amino acids long. This CDR3 is CASSLRPFEKLFF. CDR3 nucleotide sequence: TGTGCCAGCAGCTTAAGGCCTTTTGAAAAACTGTTTTTT.

The chain has TRBV29-1 and TRBJ1-1; D may be TRBD1 (5 bases). The V gene's germline CDR1 is SQVTM and CDR2 ANQGSEA. V was cut by 8 bases and J by 1 base, with 14 bases left in between. This CDR3 region has 13 residues. The CDR3 nucleotides read TGCAGCAGCGGGGCAGGGCCGAACACTGAAGCTTTCTTT. Protein product: CSSGAGPNTEAFF.

The chain carries TRBV11-3 and TRBJ2-6; 7 nucleotides agree with TRBD1. The junction had 7 bases not matched to a gene; V was cut back by 5 bases and J by 0 bases. CDR1 is SGHNT, CDR2 YENEEA, per germline. The CDR3 length is 17 residues. The CDR3 protein is CASSPGQALSGANVLTF. As DNA, the CDR3 is TGTGCCAGCAGCCCAGGACAGGCCCTCTCTGGGGCCAACGTCCTGACTTTC.

This clonotype was counted a few times. The rearrangement links TRBV6-5 to TRBJ2-1; the match to TRBD1 covers 7 bases. CDR1 MNHEY and CDR2 SVGAGI come from the germline V gene. The V segment lost 2 bases and the J segment 7 bases; nucleotides outside the gene matches: 5. The CDR3 runs to 14 residues. CDR3 in amino acids: CASSYLPTGNEQFF. DNA for the CDR3: TGTGCCAGCAGTTACCTACCGACAGGGAATGAGCAGTTCTTC.

V usage is TRBV24-1 and J usage is TRBJ2-3; the match to TRBD1 covers 9 bases. Looked up from germline, CDR1 is KGHDR and CDR2 is SFDVKD. With 3 bases clipped from V and 8 bases from J, the junction kept 11 bases outside the gene matches. This CDR3 has 16 amino acids. CDR3 in DNA: TGTGCCACCAGTGATCCGGGGACAGGGCGGGAAGGTACGCAGTATTTT. Its translation: CATSDPGTGREGTQYF.

There are a few counts of this clonotype. The chain combines TRBV12-3 or TRBV12-4 with TRBJ2-3, with 8 bases that match TRBD2. V dropped 6 bases and J dropped 2; count of bases not matched to a gene: 10. The CDR3 extends over 16 amino acids. The CDR3 here is CASSASGLPSTDTQYF. In DNA form, the CDR3 reads TGTGCCAGCAGCGCTAGCGGGCTTCCCTCCACAGATACGCAGTATTTT.

The chain carries TRBV6-5 and TRBJ1-2; D might be TRBD1 (6 bases). Per the germline V gene, CDR1 is MNHEY and CDR2 is SVGAGI. V gave up 6 bases and J gave up 5 bases, with 16 bases separating them. There are 14 residues in the CDR3. DNA of the CDR3: TGTGCCAGCAGACGCCCACAGGGTGGGTATGGCTACACCTTC. Residues: CASRRPQGGYGYTF.

The chain couples TRBV7-9 to TRBJ2-7; TRBD1 agrees at 7 bases. CDR3 length: 15 amino acids. Germline lookup yields CDR1 SEHNR and CDR2 FQNEAQ (reference sequence). V was clipped by 0 bases and J by 9 bases; unmatched bases: 11. The CDR3 protein is CASSLAGQPCLGQYF. Here the CDR3 DNA reads TGTGCCAGCAGCTTAGCGGGACAGCCCTGCCTGGGGCAGTACTTC.

CDR3 DNA sequence: TGTGCCAGCAGCTCGCAGGGGGTATACAATGAGCAGTTCTTC. This translates into CASSSQGVYNEQFF. The rearrangement uses TRBV5-6 and TRBJ2-1; 7 nucleotides line up with TRBD1. The germline CDR1 and CDR2 sequences are SGHDT and YYEEEE. V shed 3 bases and J 4 bases; nucleotides not matched to a gene: 4. This CDR3 has 14 amino acids.

The chain couples TRBV29-1 to TRBJ2-1, with 10 positions matching TRBD2. V shed 4 bases and J 2 bases; nucleotides not matched to a gene: 8. Germline V lookup: CDR1 SQVTM, CDR2 ANQGSEA. CDR3 length equals 16 residues. The CDR3 nucleotides read TGCAGCGTTGGCCTAGCGGGGGTAGAAACCTACAATGAGCAGTTCTTC. Its translation is CSVGLAGVETYNEQFF.

J is TRBJ2-5 and V is TRBV15, with D unclear. The DNA end favors TRBJ2-7, so the J call may be wrong. The CDR3 has 13 amino acids. Germline CDR1 and CDR2: LNHNV and YYDKDF (reference sequence). The chain's CDR3 is CATSRDHPYEQYF. The DNA for the CDR3 is TGTGCCACCAGCAGAGATCACCCCTACGAGCAGTACTTC.

The chain uses TRBV29-1 and TRBJ2-3; TRBD2 aligns across 9 bases. Germline V CDR1 and CDR2: SQVTM, ANQGSEA. The CDR3 spans 14 residues. Trimming removed 8 bases from V and 4 bases from J; junction bases left unmatched: 10. The CDR3 loop is CSLRLAGVADTQYF. The CDR3 DNA follows: TGCAGCCTTCGATTAGCGGGAGTGGCAGATACGCAGTATTTT.

This chain links TRBV7-6 with TRBJ2-1, with 9 positions matching TRBD2. Germline V gives CDR1 SGHVS, CDR2 FNYEAQ. The CDR3 runs to 16 residues. The junction had 12 bases not matched to a gene; V was cut back by 5 bases and J by 7 bases. The CDR3 DNA reads as TGTGCCAGCAGCCCCTCGCCAGCGGGAGGAGTGAATGAGCAGTTCTTC. Translated, it gives CASSPSPAGGVNEQFF. The entire variable domain, with the rest obtained from reference TRBV7-6 and TRBJ2-1, is as follows: GAGVSQSPRYKVTKRGQDVALRCDPISGHVSLYWYRQALGQGPEFLTYFNYEAQQDKSGLPNDRFSAERPEGSISTLTIQRTEQRDSAMYRCASSPSPAGGVNEQFFGPGTRLTVL.

This chain uses TRBV29-1 with TRBJ2-7, with 7 bases identical to TRBD1. Losses at the gene ends were 5 bases for V and 7 bases for J; bases not matched to a gene: 17. Germline V gene sequence: CDR1 SQVTM, CDR2 ANQGSEA. The CDR3 totals 15 residues. The CDR3 region is CSVNPGQFRSNEQYF. The DNA for the CDR3 is TGCAGCGTTAATCCGGGACAGTTCCGGTCCAATGAGCAGTACTTC.

The V and J genes are TRBV7-2 and TRBJ2-1; 11 bases agree with TRBD2. The CDR3 has 17 residues. Germline loops: CDR1 SGHTA, CDR2 FQGNSA. With 3 bases clipped from V and 6 bases from J, the junction kept 10 bases outside the gene matches. In nucleotides, the CDR3 is TGTGCCAGCAGCTTCTACCCTCGACTAGCGGGGTTCAATGAGCAGTTCTTC. It codes for CASSFYPRLAGFNEQFF.

The chain is built from TRBV7-9 and TRBJ2-3; D is perhaps TRBD2 (6 bases). CDR1 is SEHNR and CDR2 is FQNEAQ in the germline V gene (reference sequence). V was shortened by 5 bases and J by 4 bases, with 16 bases between the two germline ends. This CDR3 has 15 amino acids. The CDR3 DNA reads as TGTGCCAGCAGCGCGCCCCAAACTAGCCCAGATACGCAGTATTTT. Protein: CASSAPQTSPDTQYF.

The chain is built from TRBV20-1 and TRBJ1-2; 11 nucleotides agree with TRBD1. The V and J ends lost 6 bases and 0 bases, in that order; junction bases with no gene match: 9. The CDR3 is made up of 16 amino acids. The germline V gene has CDR1 DFQATT and CDR2 SNEGSKA (reference sequence). The CDR3, as DNA: TGCAGTGCAACCCGGGACAGGGGGGGAGCTAACTATGGCTACACCTTC. It codes for CSATRDRGGANYGYTF.

The CDR3 loop reads CASSLAGVGSNQPQHF. As DNA, the CDR3 is TGCGCCAGCAGCTTGGCAGGGGTAGGGAGCAATCAGCCCCAGCATTTT. The J gene is TRBJ1-5, the V gene TRBV5-1, with D maybe TRBD1 (6 bases). The germline V gene has CDR1 SGHRS and CDR2 YFSETQ. V shed 0 bases and J shed 1 base, with 11 bases lying between them. The CDR3 extends over 16 amino acids.

A few counts support this clonotype. This sequence joins TRBV7-9 and TRBJ2-4; D uncertain. The J call may be faulty, since TRBJ2-7 better matches the DNA end. The CDR3 is 14 amino acids. Germline lookup yields CDR1 SEHNR and CDR2 FQNEAQ (reference sequence). CDR3 in amino acids: CASSRRQTPYEQYF. The CDR3 DNA is TGTGCCAGCAGTCGAAGACAAACCCCCTACGAGCAGTACTTC.

This clonotype was observed a handful of times. The chain couples TRBV5-5 to TRBJ2-3; no clear D gene. CDR1 is SGHKS, CDR2 YYEKEE, per germline (reference sequence). The CDR3 length is 11 residues. With 4 bases removed from V and 5 bases from J, the gap between germline ends came to 5 bases. The CDR3 nucleotides read TGTGCCAGCAGCGTCAAAGATACGCAGTATTTT. Its translation is CASSVKDTQYF. Drawing the rest from reference TRBV5-5 and TRBJ2-3, the complete variable domain is DAGVTQSPTHLIKTRGQQVTLRCSPISGHKSVSWYQQVLGQGPQFIFQYYEKEERGRGNFPDRFSARQFPNYSSELNVNALLLGDSALYLCASSVKDTQYFGPGTRLTVL.

The CDR3 loop reads CAIAGGQGETQYF. The CDR3 nucleotides read TGTGCCATCGCGGGGGGCCAAGGGGAGACCCAGTACTTC. The gene calls are TRBV10-3 and TRBJ2-7, with 8 bases matching TRBD2. The J call may not be correct, given that the DNA end is closer to TRBJ2-5. Germline V gives CDR1 ENHRY, CDR2 SYGVKD. CDR3 size: 13 residues.